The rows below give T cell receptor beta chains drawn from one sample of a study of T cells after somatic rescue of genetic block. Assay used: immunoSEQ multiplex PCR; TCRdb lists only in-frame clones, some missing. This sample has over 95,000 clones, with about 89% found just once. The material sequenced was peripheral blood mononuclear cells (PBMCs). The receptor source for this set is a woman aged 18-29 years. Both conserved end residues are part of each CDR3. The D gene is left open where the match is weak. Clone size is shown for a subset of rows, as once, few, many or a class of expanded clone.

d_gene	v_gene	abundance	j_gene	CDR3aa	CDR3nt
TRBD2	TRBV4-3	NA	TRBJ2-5	CASSQDGSSGGEETQYF	TGCGCCAGCAGCCAAGATGGAAGTAGCGGGGGGGAAGAGACCCAGTACTTC
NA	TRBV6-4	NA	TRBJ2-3	CASSKQGQADTQYF	TGTGCCAGCAGCAAGCAGGGCCAGGCAGATACGCAGTATTTT
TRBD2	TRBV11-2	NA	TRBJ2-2	CASSPMGGIIGELFF	TGTGCCAGCAGCCCCATGGGGGGGATTATCGGGGAGCTGTTTTTT
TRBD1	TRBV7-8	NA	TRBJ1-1	CASSPRDRAEAFF	TGTGCCAGCAGCCCAAGAGACAGGGCTGAAGCTTTCTTT
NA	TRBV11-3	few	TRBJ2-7	CASSLAGVSYF	TGTGCCAGCAGCTTAGCAGGGGTCTCGTACTTC
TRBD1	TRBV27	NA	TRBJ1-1	CATYPGQGRGRDTEAFF	TGTGCCACTTACCCCGGACAGGGGCGTGGTAGGGACACTGAAGCTTTCTTT
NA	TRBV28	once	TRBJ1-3	CASSLRGNTIYF	TGTGCCAGCAGCCTTCGTGGGAACACCATATATTTT
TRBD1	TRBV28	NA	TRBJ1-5	CASTRTGGGGQPQHF	TGTGCCAGCACCCGGACAGGGGGCGGGGGGCAGCCCCAGCATTTT
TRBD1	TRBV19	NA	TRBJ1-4	CASTTSGTGGLVKLFF	TGTGCCAGTACCACAAGTGGGACAGGGGGCTTAGTAAAACTGTTTTTT
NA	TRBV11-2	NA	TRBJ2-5	CASSLVQGQETQYF	TGTGCCAGCAGCTTAGTACAGGGCCAAGAGACCCAGTACTTC
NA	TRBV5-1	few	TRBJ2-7	CASSPGLGSYYEQYF	TGCGCCAGCAGTCCGGGGTTAGGATCTTACTACGAGCAGTACTTC
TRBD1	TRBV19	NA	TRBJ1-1	CASPTGFFAFF	TGTGCCAGTCCGACAGGGTTTTTCGCTTTCTTT
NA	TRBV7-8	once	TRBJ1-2	CASSLAGSTNYGYTF	TGTGCCAGCAGCTTAGCGGGCAGCACTAACTATGGCTACACCTTC
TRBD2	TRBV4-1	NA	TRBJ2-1	CASSQEVAGATYNEQFF	TGCGCCAGCAGCCAAGAAGTAGCGGGGGCGACCTACAATGAGCAGTTCTTC
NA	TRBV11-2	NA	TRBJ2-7	CASSLEAISYEQYF	TGTGCCAGCAGCTTAGAGGCCATCTCCTACGAGCAGTACTTC
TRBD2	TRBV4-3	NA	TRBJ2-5	CASSQGGTSGGAETQYF	TGCGCCAGCAGCCAAGGCGGGACTAGCGGGGGGGCCGAGACCCAGTACTTC
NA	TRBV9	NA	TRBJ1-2	CASSVEQGYGYTF	TGTGCCAGCAGCGTAGAACAGGGCTATGGCTACACCTTC
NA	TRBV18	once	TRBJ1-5	CASSPTENQPQHF	TGTGCCAGCTCACCAACAGAAAATCAGCCCCAGCATTTT
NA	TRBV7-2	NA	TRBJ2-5	CASSLEGLETQYF	TGTGCCAGCAGCTTAGAGGGGCTAGAGACCCAGTACTTC
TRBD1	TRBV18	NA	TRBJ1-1	CASSPRDSSMNTEAFF	TGTGCCAGCTCACCACGGGACAGCTCTATGAACACTGAAGCTTTCTTT
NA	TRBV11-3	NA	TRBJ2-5	CASSLDQETQYF	TGTGCCAGCAGCTTAGACCAAGAGACCCAGTACTTC
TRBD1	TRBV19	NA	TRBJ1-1	CASSIDRGSSTEAFF	TGTGCCAGTAGTATCGACAGGGGGAGTAGCACTGAAGCTTTCTTT
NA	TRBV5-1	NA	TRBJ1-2	CASSILNINSDGYTF	TGCGCCAGCAGCATCCTGAACATAAACTCCGATGGCTACACCTTC
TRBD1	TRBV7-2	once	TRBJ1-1	CASSLGMTGTTYTEAFF	TGTGCCAGCAGCTTAGGCATGACAGGGACGACCTACACTGAAGCTTTCTTT
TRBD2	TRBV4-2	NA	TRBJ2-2	CASSPRGVNTGELFF	TGTGCCAGCAGTCCACGGGGGGTTAACACCGGGGAGCTGTTTTTT
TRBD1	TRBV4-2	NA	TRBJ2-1	CASSNRDRVRDEQFF	TGTGCCAGCAGCAACCGGGACAGGGTAAGGGATGAGCAGTTCTTC
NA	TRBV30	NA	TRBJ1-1	CAWRERAEAFF	TGTGCCTGGAGAGAACGCGCCGAAGCTTTCTTT
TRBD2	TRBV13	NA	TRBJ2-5	CASSLVASGKQETQYF	TGTGCCAGCAGCTTAGTGGCTAGCGGGAAACAAGAGACCCAGTACTTC
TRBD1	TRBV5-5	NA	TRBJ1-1	CASSRTGVGEAFF	TGTGCCAGCAGCAGGACAGGGGTTGGGGAAGCTTTCTTT
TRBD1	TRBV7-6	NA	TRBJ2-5	CASSRQNRGGETQYF	TGTGCCAGCAGCCGGCAAAACAGGGGCGGGGAGACCCAGTACTTC
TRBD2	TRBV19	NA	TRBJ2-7	CASSGTSGGSYEQYF	TGTGCCAGTTCCGGGACTAGCGGGGGGTCCTACGAGCAGTACTTC
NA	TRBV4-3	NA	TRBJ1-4	CASTRGTLGSPNEKLFF	TGCGCCAGCACAAGGGGGACGCTGGGGAGCCCAAATGAAAAACTGTTTTTT
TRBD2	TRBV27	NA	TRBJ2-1	CASSAAGTSGPVELLF	TGTGCCAGCAGCGCCGCCGGGACTAGCGGACCTGTTGAGCTCCTCTTC
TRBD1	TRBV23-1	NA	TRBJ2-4	CASRPGTGLSKNIQYF	TGCGCCAGCAGACCCGGGACAGGGCTGTCCAAAAACATTCAGTACTTC
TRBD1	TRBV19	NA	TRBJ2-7	CASSRASRDRDYEQYF	TGTGCCAGTAGTAGAGCGTCCCGGGACAGGGACTACGAGCAGTACTTC
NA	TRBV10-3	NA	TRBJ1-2	CATLDRTINYGYTF	TGTGCCACCCTAGACAGAACTATAAACTATGGCTACACCTTC
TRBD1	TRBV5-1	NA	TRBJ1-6	CASSYDETGSSPLHF	TGCGCCAGCAGCTACGATGAGACAGGGTCTTCACCCCTCCACTTT
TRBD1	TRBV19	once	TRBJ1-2	CASSTTGGVIYGYTF	TGTGCCAGTAGCACGACAGGGGGTGTGATCTATGGCTACACCTTC
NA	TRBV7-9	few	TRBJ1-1	CASSLFSQGAFSTEAFF	TGTGCCAGCAGCTTATTCAGCCAAGGGGCATTTAGCACTGAAGCTTTCTTT
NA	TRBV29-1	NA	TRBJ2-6	CSVDAGANVLTF	TGCAGCGTTGATGCTGGGGCCAACGTCCTGACTTTC
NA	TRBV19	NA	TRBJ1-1	CASSNSGLINTEAFF	TGTGCCAGTAGTAATTCAGGGTTGATAAATACTGAAGCTTTCTTT
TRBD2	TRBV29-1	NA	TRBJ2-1	CSVGAGGLIEQFF	TGCAGCGTTGGAGCGGGGGGGCTTATTGAGCAGTTCTTC
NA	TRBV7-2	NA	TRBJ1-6	CASSSSGGAGNSPLHF	TGTGCCAGCAGCTCGAGCGGGGGAGCCGGGAATTCACCCCTCCACTTT
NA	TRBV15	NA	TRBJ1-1	CATSISRDWNAEAFF	TGTGCCACCAGCATCTCGCGGGACTGGAACGCTGAAGCTTTCTTT
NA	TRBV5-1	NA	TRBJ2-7	CASRGDATYEQYF	TGCGCCAGCAGGGGGGACGCTACCTACGAGCAGTACTTC
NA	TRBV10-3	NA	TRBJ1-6	CAIASGGAGDSPLHF	TGTGCCATCGCGTCTGGGGGGGCAGGGGATTCACCCCTCCACTTT
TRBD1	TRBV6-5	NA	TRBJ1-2	CASSPSTGGVSGYTF	TGTGCCAGCAGTCCCTCGACAGGGGGCGTGAGTGGCTACACCTTC
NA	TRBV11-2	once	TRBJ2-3	CASSLGILPFSTDTQYF	TGTGCCAGCAGCCTTGGGATCCTCCCTTTTAGCACAGATACGCAGTATTTT
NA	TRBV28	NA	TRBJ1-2	CASGRGGYTF	TGTGCCAGTGGACGTGGGGGCTACACCTTC